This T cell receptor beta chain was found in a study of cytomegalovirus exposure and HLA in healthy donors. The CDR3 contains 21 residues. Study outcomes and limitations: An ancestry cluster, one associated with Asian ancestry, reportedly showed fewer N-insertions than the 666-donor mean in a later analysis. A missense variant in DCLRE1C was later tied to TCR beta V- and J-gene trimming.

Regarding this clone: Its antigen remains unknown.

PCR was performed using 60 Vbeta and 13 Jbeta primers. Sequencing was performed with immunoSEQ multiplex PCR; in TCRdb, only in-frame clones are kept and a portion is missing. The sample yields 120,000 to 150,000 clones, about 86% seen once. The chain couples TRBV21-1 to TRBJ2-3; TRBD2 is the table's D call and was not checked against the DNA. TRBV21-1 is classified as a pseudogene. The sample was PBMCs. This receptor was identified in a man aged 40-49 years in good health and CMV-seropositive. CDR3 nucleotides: TGTGCCAGCAGCCAGGAAGGGACTAGCGGGAGGCTTGGTCGAAGCGCAGATACGCAGTATTTT. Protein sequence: CASSQEGTSGRLGRSADTQYF.